These T cell receptor beta chains were read from a single sample in a study of cytomegalovirus exposure and HLA in healthy donors. Measured with immunoSEQ multiplex PCR; TCRdb has only the in-frame clones, and not every one. The sample carries 150,000 or so clones, over 70% recorded once. Sequencing used PBMCs. These receptor sequences come from a woman aged 40 to 50 in good health and CMV-seronegative. The CDR3 runs from the conserved cysteine through the conserved F or W. A D gene is named only where the DNA matches it firmly. Expanded clones are given a class, and other clones once, few, many or no size at all.

J | D | V | size | DNA | CDR3
TRBJ2-7 | TRBD2 | TRBV14 | - | TGTGCCAGCAGCCCTAGCGGGCGGTCCTACGAGCAGTACTTC | CASSPSGRSYEQYF
TRBJ1-2 | - | TRBV19 | - | TGTGCCAGTAGTATAGATCAGGCGAACTATGGCTACACCTTC | CASSIDQANYGYTF
TRBJ2-7 | TRBD1 | TRBV7-8 | - | TGTGCCAGCAGCTTAATTGGGGACAGCACCTACGAGCAGTACTTC | CASSLIGDSTYEQYF
TRBJ1-2 | - | TRBV7-6 | - | TGTGCCAGCAGCCAAGACAGGAAGCGGTATGGCTACACCTTC | CASSQDRKRYGYTF
TRBJ2-1 | - | TRBV23-1 | - | TGCGCCAGCAGTCAATCGAGGACACCTTACTACAATGAGCAGTTCTTC | CASSQSRTPYYNEQFF
TRBJ1-3 | - | TRBV7-2 | - | TGTGCCAGCAGCTTAGTCAGGGAAACCTCTGGAAACACCATATATTTT | CASSLVRETSGNTIYF
TRBJ2-1 | - | TRBV5-1 | - | TGCGCCAGCAGCCCGGGACTTTTAAGCTCCTACAATGAGCAGTTCTTC | CASSPGLLSSYNEQFF
TRBJ2-2 | - | TRBV27 | once | TGTGCCAGCAGTGCGGACTGGCGGACGACGAACACCGGGGAGCTGTTTTTT | CASSADWRTTNTGELFF
TRBJ1-6 | - | TRBV21-1 | - | TGTGCCAGCAGCAACCCCCGGAGGGGGCCCGCCTTTATGGCCCTCCACTTT | CASSNPRRGPAFMALHF
TRBJ2-5 | - | TRBV5-1 | - | TGCGCCAGCAGCTTGGCAGTTGAGACCCAGTACTTC | CASSLAVETQYF
TRBJ2-7 | - | TRBV6-5 | - | TGTGCCAGCAGTTTCCCTGGGCAGGGGTCCTTCGAGCAGTACTTC | CASSFPGQGSFEQYF
TRBJ1-3 | - | TRBV5-6 | - | TGTGCCAGCAGTCCGGGCCTTTGGGGCGGAAACACCATATATTTT | CASSPGLWGGNTIYF
TRBJ1-1 | TRBD1 | TRBV5-1 | - | TGCGCCAGCAGCTCGCAGGGGGTTCAGGGGGCTTTCTTT | CASSSQGVQGAFF
TRBJ2-7 | TRBD2 | TRBV28 | - | TGTGCCAGCACCCGGGGGGGGACTAGCGGGGGTTCCTACGAGCAGTACTTC | CASTRGGTSGGSYEQYF
TRBJ1-6 | - | TRBV7-8 | - | TGTGCCAGCAGAGCTAAGCGGGACTCCTATAATTCACCCCTCCACTTT | CASRAKRDSYNSPLHF
TRBJ1-5 | - | TRBV5-6 | - | TGTGCCAGCAGCCCTACAGGGTTCAATCAGCCCCAGCATTTT | CASSPTGFNQPQHF
TRBJ1-5 | TRBD1 | TRBV28 | - | TGTGCCAGCAGTGAGGGACAGACCAATCAGCCCCAGCATTTT | CASSEGQTNQPQHF
TRBJ2-5 | - | TRBV7-2 | - | TGTGCCAGCCGTGGGGGAGGCGGCCGGGGACTTCAAGAGACCCAGTACTTC | CASRGGGGRGLQETQYF
TRBJ2-7 | - | TRBV21-1 | - | TGTGCCAGCACTAAGCCCCTAGCGGGAGAAGGTTTAGGGGTTTACGAGCAGTACTTC | CASTKPLAGEGLGVYEQYF
TRBJ2-7 | - | TRBV6-5 | - | TGTGCCAGCAGTCAAACACCCGATACCGAGCAGTACTTC | CASSQTPDTEQYF
TRBJ2-7 | TRBD1 | TRBV11-2 | - | TGTGCCAGCAGCGCCCAACAGGGGTCTTACGAGCAGTACTTC | CASSAQQGSYEQYF
TRBJ2-1 | - | TRBV7-9 | - | TGTGCCAGCAGCTTAGGACGGGGGTCCTACAATGAGCAGTTCTTC | CASSLGRGSYNEQFF
TRBJ2-5 | - | TRBV7-2 | - | TGTGCCAGCAGCTTATCGTACCAAGAGACCCAGTACTTC | CASSLSYQETQYF
TRBJ2-2 | - | TRBV5-1 | - | TGCGCCAGCAGCCCCGGGACATACAACACCGGGGAGCTGTTTTTT | CASSPGTYNTGELFF
TRBJ2-2 | - | TRBV5-6 | - | TGTGCCAGCAGCTTGGTCACGGAAGCGAACACCGGGGAGCCGTTTTTT | CASSLVTEANTGEPFF
TRBJ2-7 | - | TRBV28 | once | TGTGCCAGCAGTTTATACCGGGGGTTGGTGTACTTC | CASSLYRGLVYF
TRBJ2-7 | TRBD1 | TRBV19 | - | TGTGCCAGTAGTATTACAGGGGCAAAAAACGAGCAGTACTTC | CASSITGAKNEQYF
TRBJ2-5 | TRBD2 | TRBV4-3 | few | TGCGCCAGCAGCCAGACCGGGACTAGCGAGGGGACCCAGTACTTC | CASSQTGTSEGTQYF
TRBJ2-7 | - | TRBV7-8 | - | TGTGCCAGCAGGCCAAGACAGGCGGAAGGATACGAGCAGTACTTC | CASRPRQAEGYEQYF
TRBJ1-3 | TRBD1 | TRBV28 | - | TGTGCCAGCAGCGTGACAGGGGGCGCGAGAAACACCATATATTTT | CASSVTGGARNTIYF
TRBJ1-3 | TRBD1 | TRBV28 | - | TGTGCCAGCAGTTTACAGGGTCAGAGGGGGCGAGTGAACACCATATATTTT | CASSLQGQRGRVNTIYF
TRBJ2-3 | TRBD1 | TRBV6-5 | - | TGTGCCAGCAGAATGACAGGGGGCGGAGATACGCAGTATTTT | CASRMTGGGDTQYF
TRBJ1-3 | TRBD1 | TRBV11-2 | - | TGTGCCAGCAGCAGGACAGGGGGGTACTCTGGAAACACCATATATTTT | CASSRTGGYSGNTIYF